The next 21 T cell receptor beta chains were all read from a single sample in a study of blood T cell repertoires in COVID-19. Measured with immunoSEQ multiplex PCR; TCRdb has only the in-frame clones, and not every one. The sample lists under 350,000 clones, over 85% occurring once. The sequencing input was peripheral blood. Source of these receptors: a woman aged 30 to 39 with COVID-19, enrolled during active disease.

The chain uses TRBV7-2 and TRBJ2-3, with 7 positions matching TRBD2. This CDR3 contains 17 residues. Germline CDR1 SGHTA, CDR2 FQGNSA. The J segment lost 1 base and the V segment lost 5 bases, leaving 12 bases of the junction unmatched. Here the CDR3 reads CASSPMPGGAGTDTQYF. The CDR3 DNA follows: TGTGCCAGCAGCCCCATGCCGGGGGGAGCGGGCACAGATACGCAGTATTTT.

The CDR3 sequence: CASTLTGPRDYGYTF. CDR3 nucleotides: TGTGCCAGCACCCTGACAGGGCCTCGGGACTATGGCTACACCTTC. The chain couples TRBV2 to TRBJ1-2, with 7 bases fitting TRBD1. The CDR3 covers 15 residues. Germline loops: CDR1 SNHLY, CDR2 FYNNEI. V lost 7 bases and J lost 3; bases outside the gene matches: 11.

V usage is TRBV25-1 and J usage is TRBJ1-6, with 8 bases identical to TRBD1. Trimming cost V 8 bases and J 10 bases; bases outside gene matches: 10. The CDR3 runs 14 residues. CDR1 MGHDK and CDR2 SYGVNS come from the germline V gene. The CDR3 DNA is TGTGCCAGCGCTCAGACAGGGGAGCGGTCACCCCTCCACTTT. Protein: CASAQTGERSPLHF.

V gene TRBV6-1 combines with J gene TRBJ2-5, with no clear D. With 3 bases removed from V and 5 bases from J, the gap between germline ends came to 13 bases. The CDR3 covers 14 residues. Germline loops: CDR1 MNHNS, CDR2 SASEGT. CDR3 region: CASSDSLASETQYF. CDR3 in DNA: TGTGCCAGCAGTGATAGCTTGGCCTCGGAGACCCAGTACTTC.

V and J are TRBV13 and TRBJ2-3; D is ambiguous. The CDR3 spans 13 residues. Trimming took 5 bases from V and 3 from J, leaving 9 bases between them. Germline lookup yields CDR1 PRHDT and CDR2 FYEKMQ (reference sequence). The CDR3 region has the DNA TGTGCCAGCAGCCCGGGTGGGACAGATACGCAGTATTTT. This codes for CASSPGGTDTQYF.

The chain links TRBV18 to TRBJ2-1, with no clear D. The V end was cut by 6 bases, the J end by 0 bases, with 21 bases between. The germline gives CDR1 KGHSH, CDR2 LQKENI. The CDR3 is made up of 18 amino acids. This CDR3 is CASSPTSPAGSSYNEQFF. The CDR3 nucleotides are TGTGCCAGCTCCCCCACTTCCCCGGCAGGAAGCTCCTACAATGAGCAGTTCTTC.

The CDR3 sequence: CASSERTGGLYGYTF. For the CDR3, the DNA is TGTGCCAGCAGCGAGAGGACAGGGGGTCTCTATGGCTACACCTTC. The gene calls are TRBV3-1 (or the pseudogene TRBV3-2) and TRBJ1-2; TRBD1 agrees at 10 bases. The ends lost 5 bases at V and 4 bases at J; junction bases unmatched: 7. The CDR3 is 15 amino acids. Germline V gene sequence: CDR1 LGHDT, CDR2 YNNKEL (reference sequence).

This chain connects TRBV6-5 to TRBJ1-2, with TRBD1 matching 7 bases. The germline V gene encodes CDR1 MNHEY and CDR2 SVGAGI. V shed 6 bases and J 4 bases; nucleotides not matched to a gene: 11. The CDR3 covers 15 residues. CDR3 nucleotides: TGTGCCAGCAGCAACAGGGGCGTCTCAATCTATGGCTACACCTTC. Its protein product is CASSNRGVSIYGYTF.

CDR3: CASSRGFGGGRETQYF. In DNA form, the CDR3 reads TGTGCCAGCAGCCGCGGGTTTGGGGGCGGACGGGAGACCCAGTACTTC. The V call is TRBV28, the J call TRBJ2-5, with D maybe TRBD1 (6 bases). Germline assignment: CDR1 MDHEN and CDR2 SYDVKM. The V end lost 6 bases, the J end lost 5 bases, and 22 bases lay between the germline ends. CDR3 length: 16 amino acids.

This clone was recorded a few times. The rearrangement links TRBV10-2 to TRBJ2-7; no firm D call. CDR1 and CDR2 (germline): WSHSY, SAAADI. The CDR3 extends over 12 amino acids. V was trimmed by 3 bases and J by 3 bases, leaving 6 bases between them. The CDR3 loop reads CASSDGGYEQYV. In nucleotides, the CDR3 is TGCGCCAGCAGTGACGGTGGCTACGAGCAGTACGTC.

The genes are TRBV5-5 and TRBJ1-2, with TRBD1 identical over 7 bases. The CDR3 sequence is 15 residues long. With 6 bases clipped from V and 6 bases from J, the junction kept 14 bases outside the gene matches. Germline CDR1 and CDR2: SGHKS and YYEKEE (reference sequence). Here the CDR3 reads CASTQRGTGDNGYTF. CDR3 in DNA: TGTGCCAGCACCCAACGAGGAACAGGGGATAATGGCTACACCTTC.

The genes are TRBV27 and TRBJ1-3, with TRBD1 identical over 8 bases. Per the germline V gene, CDR1 is MNHEY and CDR2 is SMNVEV (reference sequence). This CDR3 has 19 residues. J lost 1 base, V lost 0 bases, and 11 bases had no gene match. The CDR3, as DNA: TGTGCCAGCAGTTTATCCCAAGGACAGGGCCCAAAGTCTGGAAACACCATATATTTT. Translation: CASSLSQGQGPKSGNTIYF.

The chain is built from TRBV30 and TRBJ1-2; 7 bases match TRBD1. CDR3 size: 12 residues. Unmatched junction bases numbered 0, after V lost 1 base and J lost 4 bases. From germline, CDR1 is GTSNPN and CDR2 SVGIG (reference sequence). The CDR3 here is CAWSGTGYGYTF. The CDR3 DNA reads as TGTGCCTGGAGTGGGACAGGCTATGGCTACACCTTC.

CDR3 DNA: TGCGCCAGCAGCTCGCACCGGGACAGGGTTAGCTACACCTTC. Its translation is CASSSHRDRVSYTF. This sequence joins TRBV4-3 and TRBJ1-2; 9 bases align to TRBD1. The germline CDR1 and CDR2 sequences are LGHNA and YSLEER. CDR3 length: 14 residues. Trimming cost V 5 bases and J 9 bases; bases outside gene matches: 10.

This clone appeared a single time. J is TRBJ2-1 and V is TRBV15; perhaps TRBD2 as D (5 bases). V was clipped by 0 bases and J by 9 bases, with 12 bases between them. CDR1 is LNHNV and CDR2 is YYDKDF in the germline V gene (reference sequence). The CDR3 sequence is 14 residues long. CDR3 sequence reads: CATSRDWTSGEQFF. CDR3 nucleotide sequence: TGTGCCACCAGCAGAGATTGGACTTCAGGTGAGCAGTTCTTC.

The V gene is TRBV7-9, the J gene TRBJ2-7; D may be TRBD1 (6 bases). Germline V gene lookup returns CDR1 SEHNR and CDR2 FQNEAQ (reference sequence). V was cut by 8 bases and J by 0 bases, with 8 bases left in between. This CDR3 is 12 amino acids long. DNA of the CDR3: TGTGCCAGCGAGGGGGTCTCCTACGAGCAGTACTTC. This gives the protein CASEGVSYEQYF.

V usage is TRBV29-1 and J usage is TRBJ2-7, with 7 bases aligning to TRBD1. V shed 2 bases, J shed 1 base, and the junction held 8 bases outside the gene matches. Germline CDR1 reads SQVTM; CDR2 reads ANQGSEA. This CDR3 region has 15 residues. CDR3 nucleotide sequence: TGCAGCGTTGAAATCCGAGGACAGGCTTCCTACGAGCAGTACTTC. This translates into CSVEIRGQASYEQYF.

V is TRBV5-6 and J is TRBJ1-6; D is uncertain. Germline CDR1 and CDR2: SGHDT and YYEEEE. The CDR3 covers 12 residues. Trimming took 4 bases from V and 9 from J, leaving 8 bases between them. CDR3 amino acids: CASSVSGSPLHF. Written as DNA, the CDR3 is TGTGCCAGCAGCGTATCAGGTTCACCCCTCCACTTT.

V usage is TRBV18 and J usage is TRBJ2-6; D gene ambiguous. Trimming left V 6 bases short and J 2 bases short, with 20 bases between. This CDR3 contains 18 residues. Looked up from germline, CDR1 is KGHSH and CDR2 is LQKENI. DNA of the CDR3: TGTGCCAGCTCCCCCTTTCCGAGTTCACCAACTGGGGCCAACGTCCTGACTTTC. The encoded protein is CASSPFPSSPTGANVLTF.

The chain links TRBV12-5 to TRBJ1-6, with TRBD1 identical over 10 bases. With V trimmed by 0 bases and J by 7 bases, 6 bases remained unmatched. CDR1 LGHNT and CDR2 FRNRAP come from the germline V gene. The CDR3 extends over 17 amino acids. Here the CDR3 reads CASGLVWTGGCNSPLHF. Written as DNA, the CDR3 is TGTGCTAGTGGTTTGGTATGGACAGGGGGTTGCAATTCACCCCTCCACTTT.

The chain employs TRBV19 and TRBJ1-1; TRBD1 is a possible D gene (6 bases). Looked up from germline, CDR1 is LNHDA and CDR2 is SQIVND (reference sequence). The V end was cut by 4 bases, the J end by 3 bases, with 18 bases between. This CDR3 comprises 16 residues. The CDR3 protein is CASSRPRGPVDTEAFF. CDR3 coding DNA: TGTGCCAGTAGTAGGCCCAGGGGCCCGGTGGACACTGAAGCTTTCTTT.